This T cell receptor beta chain was obtained from a study of blood T cells in healthy people across ages (dated by TCRdb to about 2015). Broadly, across the study: In model experiments, roughly one uniquely barcoded TCR beta cDNA molecule per two T cells was captured by template switching. To track age-related changes in TCR beta repertoire diversity, the study relied on deep sequencing normalized with unique cDNA molecular identifiers. The donors were split into four age groups: young (average around 15 years), middle-aged (more than 35), aged (roughly 65) and long-lived (approximately 80). To avoid experimental bias, donors of different ages were spread randomly across the sequencing lanes. The study analyzed two additional independent replicas of 1 million unique cDNA reads from the same blood draw for two donors, one aged 18 to 30 and one aged 80 or older.

Libraries were made using 5' RACE. The instrument was an Illumina HiSeq 2500. A second PCR of 7 to 11 cycles was run with a J-beta primer mix and a sample-barcoded 5' primer. Each TCR beta cDNA molecule received a unique molecular identifier from a template-switch 5' adaptor carrying 12 random nucleotides. Each sample yielded at least 3 million CDR3-containing paired-end reads. The Mint cDNA synthesis kit, primed by a TRBC-specific oligonucleotide, was used to synthesize first-strand cDNA from all RNA. Following uracil-DNA glycosylase treatment, a first 18-cycle PCR with universal primers M1SS and BC2_uni_R was performed on all cDNA. Turning to the authors' computational methods: For normalization, 1 million high-quality reads were randomly selected from each sample, with every read carrying a distinct molecular identifier. Reads sharing molecular identifiers were discarded rather than binned into consensus sequences. MiTCR, run with a Q25 quality threshold and the strictest error-elimination algorithm, handled CDR3 identification, clonotype clustering and error correction. A nonparametric unseen species model with Euler transformation was used to estimate lower-bound total TCR beta diversity. TCRdb took the public reads, trimmed them with fastp at Q25, ran MiXCR for clone calling and kept in-frame beta chains. Merged by CDR3 protein, the rows form single entries marked with the most common genes and DNA. What appears here as the V and J calls and clone size reflects TCRdb's work, not the paper's. This sample comprises some 1.5 million distinct CDR3 sequences, approximately 43% of them detected only once. Together, the top ten hold around 4% of the sample.

The CDR3 runs 18 residues from the cysteine to the phenylalanine. The entry retains the CDR3 DNA only, 54 bases that are in frame from base 1. CDR1 and CDR2 were assigned from the germline V gene as LGHNA and YSLEER. The roughly 39 donors, aged about 6 to 90 years, were systemically healthy Caucasian individuals from Russia. Each donor gave ten milliliters of peripheral blood, collected into EDTA-treated Vacutainer tubes. Ficoll-Paque density-gradient centrifugation was used to isolate PBMCs, with at least 7 million per sample. Trizol reagent was used to extract total RNA from PBMCs, with at least 5 micrograms per sample. The percentages of naive CD45RAhigh/CD27high T cells were determined by flow cytometry on a PBMC aliquot from every donor. Notes on this clonotype: Its antigen is not yet known. A junction boundary mismatches the germline segment, possibly from a read error.

Findings and caveats that apply to the study as a whole: Estimates of total diversity based on one million sequenced T cells were considered lower bounds and underestimates. Donor CMV infection status was unknown, potentially confounding age-related changes in expanded clonotypes. As age increased, observed TCR beta diversity per million T cells dropped in a roughly linear way, and a significant reduction was already evident by age 40. Because profiling used bulk unsorted PBMCs, naive and antigen-experienced compartments could not be compared conclusively. Compared with the aged group, the long-lived group had more naive CD4+ T cells, fewer expanded clones and increased TCR diversity, a pattern suggesting age selection. There was a strong correlation between observed TCR beta diversity and the percentage of naive T cells measured by flow cytometry.

This TCR was recovered from a woman between 18 and 30 years old in good health. The sequence links TRBV4-3 to TRBJ2-3, with 10 bases in between that match TRBD2. The sample consisted of blood. In nucleotides, the sequence is TGCGCCGGCAGCCGGAAGGGGTCTAGCGGGGGCCCCACAGATACGCAGTATTTT. It translates to CAGSRKGSSGGPTDTQYF.